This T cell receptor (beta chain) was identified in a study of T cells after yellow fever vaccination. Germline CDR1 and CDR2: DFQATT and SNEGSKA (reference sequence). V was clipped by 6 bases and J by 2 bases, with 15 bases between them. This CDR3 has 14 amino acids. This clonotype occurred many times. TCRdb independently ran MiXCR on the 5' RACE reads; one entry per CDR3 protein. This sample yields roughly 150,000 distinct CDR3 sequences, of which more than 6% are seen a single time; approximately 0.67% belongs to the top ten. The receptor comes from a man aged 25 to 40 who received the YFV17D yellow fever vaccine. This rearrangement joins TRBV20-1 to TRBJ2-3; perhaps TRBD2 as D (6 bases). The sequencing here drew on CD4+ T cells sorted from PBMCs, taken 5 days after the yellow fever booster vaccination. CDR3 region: CSAGSGLPTDTQYF. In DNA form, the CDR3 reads TGCAGTGCCGGGAGTGGGCTGCCCACAGATACGCAGTATTTT.